This T cell receptor (beta chain) came from a study of T cell repertoires in breast cancer (dated by TCRdb to the mid-2010s). With regard to the full study: Tumors, lymph nodes and peripheral blood lymphocytes from breast cancer patients were profiled in the study, along with peripheral blood from healthy control donors. On average, sequencing produced around 500,000 sequences per sample, which came to approximately 9.8 reads per input cell. Nine healthy donors, of an age range similar to that of the patients, were included as controls. Given the low mutational burden of breast cancer and the rarity of common mutations in breast cancer, it was reasoned that TCRs shared between breast cancer patients would target shared antigens. Tumor-free lymph nodes were processed without enzymatic digestion, and Ficoll was used to separate blood samples. The majority of the 21 patient tumors analyzed for shared TCRs were ER+/PR+. After being minced and digested with Liberase and DNase, tumors and tumor-involved lymph nodes were passed through 70-um and 40-um filters. The research as a whole found: Compared with tumor-free nodes, tumor-involved sentinel lymph nodes shared about fourfold more TCRs with matched tumor repertoires (about 8.3% versus 1.9%). Shared TCRs were encoded by various nucleotide sequences, which suggests selection and expansion based on antigen. Approximately 18 TCR pairs were shared across seven or more patient tumors and were rarely found in control blood, which suggests possible tumor specificity. Genuine antitumor clones may have been missed because singleton TCRs were discarded and only part of each tumor was sampled. TRBV7 predominated among the shared TCRs, which could possibly reflect tumor recognition or a mispriming bias from eight TRBV7 primers. Because transcript abundance and primer differences skewed clone recovery, emulsion RT-PCR was regarded as qualitative rather than quantitative.

V has 9 bases trimmed and J has 7 bases trimmed; junction bases matching no gene number 10. For CDR1 and CDR2, the germline V gene lists ENHRY and SYGVKD. The CDR3, from cysteine to phenylalanine, totals 14 residues. Only CDR3 DNA remains: 42 bases, in frame from the first base. The library was produced with emulsion pairing. Unpaired genes were suppressed in a second nested PCR with blocking oligos, after which Illumina adaptors and barcodes were added in a third nested PCR. Between roughly 5,000 and 280,000 T cells, along with C-region, Stepout and V-region primers, were included in each emulsion RT-PCR master mix. Emulsions were generated with the Micellula Emulsion and Purification Kit, and RT-PCR used Qiagen OneStep RT-PCR reagents. The pooled libraries were sequenced on an Illumina MiSeq using paired-end 2 x 250 reads. From the authors' description of their analysis: Read pairs were joined in Galaxy and clipped at the engineered overlap into separate alpha and beta files, and reads that were not clipped were discarded. To assign alpha-beta pairs, the researchers used CompleteTCR, a MiTCR-based pipeline that relies on an R script to link chains sharing read cluster identifiers. TCR sequences observed only once, about 1-3.2%, were removed as potential sequencing errors. TCRdb cleaned the public reads at Q25 with fastp, built clones with MiXCR and kept in-frame beta chains. Rows are combined by CDR3 protein, so each entry shows the most common genes and DNA. The authors' filters were not applied to this entry. This sample gives roughly 38,000 distinct CDR3 sequences in total; under 50% of them show up just once. The top ten clones comprise 55% to 75% of the sample.

Paired alpha-beta TCRs of CD8+ T cells were analyzed using an expanded emulsion RT-PCR method with primers for all TCR V genes. CD8+ T cells were isolated with a CD8 positive selection kit and incubated overnight in 8 to 10 IU/mL IL-2 before emulsion RT-PCR. Note on this clonotype: Its antigen is not yet known. Per-base quality was not reported, and no clone a single base away is much larger than it.

The V and J genes are TRBV10-3 and TRBJ2-1; TRBD2 lines up with 9 middle nucleotides. Sequencing was performed on CD8+ T cells. The receptor comes from a pool of human donors with breast cancer or a healthy control (not recorded which). The sequence in DNA is TGTGCCATTAACGCGGGGGGGCCGCGGAATGAGCAGTTCTTC. This sequence encodes CAINAGGPRNEQFF.